The 29 T cell receptor beta chains listed next were all sequenced from one sample in a study of CD8 T cells in ankylosing spondylitis. MiXCR, applied by TCRdb to the 5' RACE reads, yields one record per CDR3 protein. Among just over 300,000 distinct CDR3 sequences listed, around 21% were seen once. The sequenced sample was blood, either unsorted or a sorted T cell fraction (not recorded which). Receptors were obtained from a female donor with ankylosing spondylitis or in good health (not recorded which).

At least ten counts were recorded for this clonotype. The chain has TRBV28 and TRBJ2-1; D remains ambiguous. Germline V gene data show CDR1 as MDHEN and CDR2 as SYDVKM. Trimming left V 5 bases short and J 0 bases short, with 5 bases between. The CDR3 contains 13 residues. CDR3 residues: CASSENSYNEQFF. The CDR3 DNA reads as TGTGCCAGCAGTGAGAACTCCTACAATGAGCAGTTCTTC.

The rearrangement uses TRBV6-5 and TRBJ2-7; D is possibly TRBD2 (5 bases). The V end was cut by 3 bases, the J end by 6 bases, with 12 bases between. Germline CDR1 reads MNHEY; CDR2 reads SVGAGI. The CDR3 totals 13 residues. CDR3 protein: CASSYGLGSEQYF. CDR3 nucleotides: TGTGCCAGCAGTTATGGGCTAGGGAGCGAGCAGTACTTC.

This chain joins TRBV29-1 and TRBJ1-1, with D possibly TRBD1 on 5 matching bases. V was pared by 7 bases and J by 5 bases, with 14 bases between. Per the germline V gene, CDR1 is SQVTM and CDR2 is ANQGSEA. This CDR3 is 12 amino acids long. This chain's CDR3 is CSDYGTATEAFF. The CDR3 DNA sequence: TGCAGCGATTACGGGACGGCGACTGAAGCTTTCTTT.

This chain connects TRBV7-2 to TRBJ2-5; no clear D. The germline gives CDR1 SGHTA, CDR2 FQGNSA. This CDR3 contains 13 residues. Trimming pared 3 bases from V and 5 bases from J, leaving 10 bases between. The CDR3 reads CASSFIAGETQYF. The CDR3 nucleotides are TGTGCCAGCAGCTTCATTGCTGGGGAGACCCAGTACTTC. Filled out from reference TRBV7-2 and TRBJ2-5, the complete variable domain reads GAGVSQSPSNKVTEKGKDVELRCDPISGHTALYWYRQSLGQGLEFLIYFQGNSAPDKSGLPSDRFSAERTGGSVSTLTIQRTQQEDSAVYLCASSFIAGETQYFGPGTRLLVL.

The J gene is TRBJ2-7, the V gene TRBV9, with D unclear. This CDR3 region has 12 residues. Germline loops: CDR1 SGDLS, CDR2 YYNGEE. V shed 4 bases and J shed 1 base, with 6 bases lying between them. The CDR3 sequence: CASSPGSYEQYF. The CDR3 nucleotides read TGTGCCAGCAGCCCCGGTTCCTACGAGCAGTACTTC.

V is TRBV18 and J is TRBJ2-2; TRBD1 aligns across 7 bases. Unmatched junction bases numbered 2, after V lost 6 bases and J lost 1 base. Germline loops: CDR1 KGHSH, CDR2 LQKENI. This CDR3 has 14 residues. CDR3 sequence reads: CASSGTVNTGELFF. CDR3 bases: TGTGCCAGCTCCGGGACAGTGAACACCGGGGAGCTGTTTTTT.

This clonotype occurred once. CDR3 bases: TGTGCCAGTAGTAGGGAGCGGGTCGGCCAGCCCCAGCATTTT. Its protein product is CASSRERVGQPQHF. This sequence joins TRBV6-1 and TRBJ1-5; no clear D gene. The CDR3 length is 14 residues. V was trimmed by 9 bases and J by 7 bases, leaving 19 bases between them. Germline V gene lookup returns CDR1 MNHNS and CDR2 SASEGT.

The chain carries TRBV6-9 and TRBJ2-1; 14 nucleotides line up with TRBD2. With V trimmed by 10 bases and J by 0 bases, 17 bases remained unmatched. The CDR3 consists of 20 residues. CDR1 and CDR2 (germline): MNHGY, SVAAGI. The CDR3 here is CATWQSGLAGEVGSYNEQFF. The CDR3 DNA reads TGTGCCACCTGGCAATCGGGACTAGCGGGAGAAGTGGGCTCCTACAATGAGCAGTTCTTC.

This clonotype has just a few counts. The gene calls are TRBV5-1 and TRBJ2-3; perhaps TRBD2 as D (6 bases). The V and J ends lost 1 base and 8 bases respectively, with 20 bases between them. This CDR3 has 16 amino acids. Germline V gene data show CDR1 as SGHRS and CDR2 as YFSETQ. The CDR3 loop is CASSLTGGASGSTQYF. In DNA form, the CDR3 reads TGCGCCAGCAGCTTGACGGGCGGGGCCTCCGGGTCTACGCAGTATTTT.

This clonotype was seen repeatedly, ten times or more. The chain joins TRBV24-1 to TRBJ2-2; D call uncertain. The CDR3 sequence is 12 residues long. Trimming shortened V by 7 bases and J by 3 bases, and 5 bases separated the two germline ends. Germline CDR1 and CDR2: KGHDR and SFDVKD. CDR3: CATRSHTGELFF. The CDR3 DNA reads TGTGCCACCAGGAGTCACACCGGGGAGCTGTTTTTT.

This chain links TRBV27 with TRBJ1-4; unclear D gene. Germline V gene lookup returns CDR1 MNHEY and CDR2 SMNVEV (reference sequence). V shed 6 bases and J shed 5 bases, with 13 bases lying between them. CDR3 length: 14 residues. The CDR3 DNA reads TGTGCCAGCAGGGCAGACTACCCGAATGAAAAACTGTTTTTT. Translating gives CASRADYPNEKLFF.

Many counts were recorded for this clonotype. V and J are TRBV4-3 and TRBJ1-2, with no clear D. Germline CDR1 is LGHNA and CDR2 is YSLEER. The CDR3 covers 15 residues. With 0 bases removed from V and 3 bases from J, the gap between germline ends came to 11 bases. CDR3 nucleotides: TGCGCCAGCAGCCAAGAGGTAGAACTGGACTATGGCTACACCTTC. Translation gives CASSQEVELDYGYTF.

This clonotype has at least ten counts. The chain joins TRBV20-1 to TRBJ2-1, with 7 positions matching TRBD1. CDR1 and CDR2 (germline): DFQATT, SNEGSKA (reference sequence). CDR3 length equals 16 residues. J lost 0 bases, V lost 5 bases, and 10 bases had no gene match. CDR3: CSAEGWGQLSYNEQFF. Written as DNA, the CDR3 is TGCAGTGCTGAGGGGTGGGGACAGCTCTCCTACAATGAGCAGTTCTTC.

Turning to this clonotype: The germline gene is not matched at one end of the junction; a read error may be the cause. J is TRBJ1-2 and V is TRBV2; the D is unclear. Germline V CDR1 and CDR2: SNHLY, FYNNEI. The CDR3 consists of 14 residues. The CDR3 DNA reads TGTGCCAGCAATGAACACGGTTCCTACTATGGCTACACCTTC. Translation: CASNEHGSYYGYTF.

To note about this clonotype: It may be a read error: a sequence one base away is much more abundant. This sequence joins TRBV12-3 or TRBV12-4 and TRBJ2-7, with 10 bases identical to TRBD2. This CDR3 spans 15 amino acids. The V and J ends lost 6 bases and 4 bases, in that order; junction bases with no gene match: 9. CDR3 nucleotides: TGTGCCAGCAGCTTCACTAGCGGGAACAAGTACGAGCAGTACTTC. Protein: CASSFTSGNKYEQYF.

The table lists this clonotype with many counts. The chain uses TRBV7-8 and TRBJ1-1; weak D call: TRBD1 (5 bases). Between the trimmed V and J ends, which lost 6 bases and 0 bases, there was a span of 8 bases. The CDR3 spans 13 residues. Germline values: CDR1 SGHVS, CDR2 FQNEAQ. CDR3 sequence: CASRAGLNTEAFF. The CDR3 bases are TGTGCCAGCAGGGCGGGACTGAACACTGAAGCTTTCTTT.

The chain is built from TRBV27 and TRBJ2-5; TRBD1 aligns across 9 bases. The V gene's germline CDR1 is MNHEY and CDR2 SMNVEV (reference sequence). Unmatched junction bases numbered 8, after V lost 5 bases and J lost 4 bases. The CDR3 consists of 15 residues. CDR3 in DNA: TGTGCCAGCAGTCCCGCGACAGGGGGTGGAGAGACCCAGTACTTC. Translated: CASSPATGGGETQYF.

This clonotype occurred once. The chain recombines TRBV5-6 with TRBJ2-1; 16 bases are shared with TRBD2. J gave up 6 bases and V 2 bases, and 14 bases lay outside the gene matches. CDR1 and CDR2 (germline): SGHDT, YYEEEE. This CDR3 region has 20 residues. The CDR3, as DNA: TGTGCCAGCAGCTTTGAATTGGGACTAGCGGGAGGGTGGATTGGCAATGAGCAGTTCTTC. Protein product: CASSFELGLAGGWIGNEQFF.

The gene calls are TRBV14 and TRBJ2-3; D is unclear. Trimming left V 4 bases short and J 4 bases short, with 9 bases between. Per the germline V gene, CDR1 is SGHDN and CDR2 is FVKESK. There are 13 residues in the CDR3. The DNA for the CDR3 is TGTGCCAGCAGCCCTTTAATACCAGATACGCAGTATTTT. Translating it yields CASSPLIPDTQYF.

This clonotype was detected ten times or more. V usage is TRBV7-7 and J usage is TRBJ2-5, with D possibly being TRBD2 (5 bases). The germline CDR1 and CDR2 sequences are SSHAT and FNYEAQ (reference sequence). V lost 4 bases to trimming and J lost 5 bases, with 11 bases between them. The CDR3 totals 13 residues. CDR3 amino acids: CASSSSGSETQYF. In DNA form, the CDR3 reads TGTGCCAGCAGCTCGAGTGGGAGTGAGACCCAGTACTTC.

In its sample, this clonotype was seen a few times. The chain couples TRBV20-1 to TRBJ2-5; D is unresolved. Trimming left V 3 bases short and J 0 bases short, with 8 bases between. This CDR3 has 13 amino acids. Germline-derived CDR1 and CDR2 are DFQATT and SNEGSKA (reference sequence). CDR3 residues: CSARWRYQETQYF. CDR3 DNA: TGCAGTGCTAGGTGGCGGTACCAAGAGACCCAGTACTTC.

This chain links TRBV20-1 with TRBJ2-2; 7 bases map to TRBD1. Germline CDR1 and CDR2: DFQATT and SNEGSKA (reference sequence). Losses at the gene ends were 3 bases for V and 7 bases for J; bases not matched to a gene: 8. The CDR3 runs 14 residues. The CDR3: CSASRDSRGGELFF. Here the CDR3 DNA reads TGCAGTGCTAGCCGGGACAGTCGGGGCGGGGAGCTGTTTTTT.

The rearrangement links TRBV15 to TRBJ2-1; D is ambiguous. Germline V lookup: CDR1 LNHNV, CDR2 YYDKDF (reference sequence). This CDR3 comprises 17 residues. Between the trimmed V and J ends, which lost 4 bases and 3 bases, there was a span of 19 bases. The CDR3 spells CATSITWTTPDYNEQFF. CDR3 in DNA: TGTGCCACCAGCATAACCTGGACCACCCCGGACTACAATGAGCAGTTCTTC.

The chain carries TRBV9 and TRBJ1-6, with D unresolved. Trimming removed 0 bases from V and 7 bases from J, with 5 bases in between. The CDR3 has 13 amino acids. Germline V gives CDR1 SGDLS, CDR2 YYNGEE. CDR3 DNA sequence: TGTGCCAGCAGCGTAGAAGGGAATTCACCCCTCCACTTT. As protein: CASSVEGNSPLHF.

In this sample, this clonotype turned up many times. The rearrangement links TRBV10-3 to TRBJ1-2; D is possibly TRBD1 (5 bases). Per the germline V gene, CDR1 is ENHRY and CDR2 is SYGVKD. Trimming left V 3 bases short and J 6 bases short, with 32 bases between. The CDR3 has 20 residues. CDR3 in DNA: TGTGCCATCAGTGATTCCCTTCCGCTGGGACTCCCGAAGGGACTGAATGGCTACACCTTC. Translated: CAISDSLPLGLPKGLNGYTF.

The genes are TRBV6-5 and TRBJ2-2, with D maybe TRBD2 (6 bases). V dropped 1 base and J dropped 3 bases, with 15 bases sitting between them. CDR3 length equals 17 residues. CDR1 MNHEY and CDR2 SVGAGI come from the germline V gene. CDR3: CASSYFGPPGDTGELFF. CDR3 in DNA: TGTGCCAGCAGTTACTTCGGCCCCCCGGGGGACACCGGGGAGCTGTTTTTT.

This clonotype was seen more than once but under ten times. The gene calls are TRBV20-1 and TRBJ2-3; 10 nucleotides agree with TRBD2. The CDR3 is made up of 15 amino acids. Per germline, CDR1 DFQATT and CDR2 SNEGSKA (reference sequence). The trim removed 6 bases at V and 2 bases at J, leaving 8 bases unmatched. CDR3: CSAPLSGRSTDTQYF. DNA of the CDR3: TGCAGTGCCCCGCTTAGCGGGAGGTCCACAGATACGCAGTATTTT.

In its sample, this clonotype was seen a few times. V gene TRBV15 combines with J gene TRBJ2-3, with D tentatively TRBD2 (5 bases). The CDR3 length is 13 residues. V was shortened by 5 bases and J by 10 bases, with 16 bases between the two germline ends. CDR1 and CDR2 from the germline V gene are LNHNV and YYDKDF (reference sequence). CDR3 DNA: TGTGCCACCAGCGCCCGGACTGACTTGGCGCAGTATTTT. Protein sequence: CATSARTDLAQYF.

The V call is TRBV5-1, the J call TRBJ2-1; tentatively, D is TRBD1 (5 bases). From germline, CDR1 is SGHRS and CDR2 YFSETQ. The CDR3 loop spans 12 amino acids. Trimming took off 6 bases at V and 5 bases at J, with 9 bases between the two ends. This chain's CDR3 is CASTWGDNEQFF. The CDR3 DNA is TGCGCCAGCACCTGGGGCGACAATGAGCAGTTCTTC.